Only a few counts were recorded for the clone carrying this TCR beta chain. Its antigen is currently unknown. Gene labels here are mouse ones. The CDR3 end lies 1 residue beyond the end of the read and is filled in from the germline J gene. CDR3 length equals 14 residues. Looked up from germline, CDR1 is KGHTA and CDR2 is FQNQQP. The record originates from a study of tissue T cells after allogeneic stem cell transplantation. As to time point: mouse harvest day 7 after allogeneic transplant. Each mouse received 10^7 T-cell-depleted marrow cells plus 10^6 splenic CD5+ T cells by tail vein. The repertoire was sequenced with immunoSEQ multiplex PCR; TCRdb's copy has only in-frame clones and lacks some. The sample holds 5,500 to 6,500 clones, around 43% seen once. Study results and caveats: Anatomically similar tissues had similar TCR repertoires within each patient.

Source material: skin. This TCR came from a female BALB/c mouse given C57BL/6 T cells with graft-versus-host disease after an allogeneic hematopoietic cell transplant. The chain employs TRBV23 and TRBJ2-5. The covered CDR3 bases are TGCTCCAGCAGTCAATCGGGGGCCCAAGACACCCAGTAC. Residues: CSSSQSGAQDTQY. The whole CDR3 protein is CSSSQSGAQDTQYF.